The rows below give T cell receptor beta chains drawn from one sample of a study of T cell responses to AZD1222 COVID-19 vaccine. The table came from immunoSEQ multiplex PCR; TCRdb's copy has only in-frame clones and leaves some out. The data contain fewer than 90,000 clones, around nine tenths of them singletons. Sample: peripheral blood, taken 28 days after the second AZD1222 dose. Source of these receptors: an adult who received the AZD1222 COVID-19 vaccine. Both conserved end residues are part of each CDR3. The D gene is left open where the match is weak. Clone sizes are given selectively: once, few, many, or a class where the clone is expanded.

CASSPTTGAVPEKLFF	TGCGCCAGCAGCCCAACCACCGGGGCGGTTCCTGAAAAACTGTTTTTT	TRBV5-1	TRBJ1-4	16	-	-
CASSLVTGANVLTF	TGTGCCAGCAGCTTAGTTACTGGGGCCAACGTCCTGACTTTC	TRBV7-8	TRBJ2-6	14	-	-
CASSLGDASSYNSPLHF	TGTGCCAGCAGCTTAGGGGACGCGAGCTCCTATAATTCACCCCTCCACTTT	TRBV11-2	TRBJ1-6	17	-	-
CASSQGTYLSGNTIYF	TGCGCCAGCAGCCAGGGGACATACCTCTCTGGAAACACCATATATTTT	TRBV4-1	TRBJ1-3	16	-	-
CASSPMGTGSPDTQYF	TGCGCCAGCAGCCCCATGGGAACAGGGAGTCCAGATACGCAGTATTTT	TRBV4-1	TRBJ2-3	16	-	-
CASSLSTSNYGYTF	TGTGCCAGCAGCTTGTCAACCTCAAACTATGGCTACACCTTC	TRBV5-4	TRBJ1-2	14	-	-
CASSLGGPGYGYTF	TGCGCCAGCAGCTTAGGGGGGCCCGGCTATGGCTACACCTTC	TRBV5-1	TRBJ1-2	14	-	once
CASSSPGTYEQYF	TGTGCCAGCAGTTCCCCAGGGACATACGAGCAGTACTTC	TRBV12-3/TRBV12-4	TRBJ2-7	13	-	-
CASSDQENTEAFF	TGTGCCAGCAGTGATCAGGAGAACACTGAAGCTTTCTTT	TRBV6-1	TRBJ1-1	13	-	-
CASSFQGHTDYGYTF	TGTGCCAGCAGCTTCCAGGGACATACCGACTATGGCTACACCTTC	TRBV7-9	TRBJ1-2	15	-	-
CASTRGTDFNYGYTF	TGTGCCAGCACGAGGGGAACAGACTTCAACTATGGCTACACCTTC	TRBV28	TRBJ1-2	15	-	-
CATSDLSGKGSTEAFF	TGTGCCACCAGTGATTTGTCTGGCAAGGGGAGCACTGAAGCTTTCTTT	TRBV24-1	TRBJ1-1	16	-	once
CASSFGGTNTEAFF	TGTGCCAGTAGTTTTGGGGGAACAAACACTGAAGCTTTCTTT	TRBV19	TRBJ1-1	14	-	-
CASSPNRGSGNTIYF	TGTGCCAGCTCACCAAATCGTGGGAGCGGAAACACCATATATTTT	TRBV18	TRBJ1-3	15	-	-
CASSSQGMGSPLHF	TGTGCCAGCAGCTCACAGGGAATGGGTTCACCCCTCCACTTT	TRBV5-4	TRBJ1-6	14	-	-
CAWSPRRGYGANVLTF	TGTGCCTGGAGCCCCCGGCGGGGGTATGGGGCCAACGTCCTGACTTTC	TRBV30	TRBJ2-6	16	TRBD2	-
CASSAGSVRQPQHF	TGTGCCAGCAGCGCAGGGTCAGTACGTCAGCCCCAGCATTTT	TRBV2	TRBJ1-5	14	-	-
CASSLVLGVLADYEQYF	TGTGCCAGCAGTTTAGTTCTGGGGGTCTTAGCTGACTACGAGCAGTACTTC	TRBV28	TRBJ2-7	17	-	-
CASSPYPPGQVPFLSGNTIYF	TGTGCCAGCTCACCCTACCCCCCGGGACAGGTGCCTTTCCTCTCTGGAAACACCATATATTTT	TRBV18	TRBJ1-3	21	TRBD1	-
CASSPGTRNTEAFF	TGTGCCAGCAGTCCCGGGACGAGGAACACTGAAGCTTTCTTT	TRBV6-5	TRBJ1-1	14	-	-
CASSFLPEETQYF	TGTGCCAGCAGCTTTCTTCCGGAAGAGACCCAGTACTTC	TRBV7-3	TRBJ2-5	13	-	-
CAIRAHGPGTEAFF	TGTGCCATCAGGGCCCATGGCCCCGGAACTGAAGCTTTCTTT	TRBV10-3	TRBJ1-1	14	-	-
CATSRGPRGNTIYF	TGTGCCACCAGCAGAGGTCCGAGAGGAAACACCATATATTTT	TRBV15	TRBJ1-3	14	-	once
CASSQVRSGGYEQYF	TGTGCCAGCAGCCAAGTTAGGTCAGGGGGCTACGAGCAGTACTTC	TRBV4-2	TRBJ2-7	15	TRBD1	-